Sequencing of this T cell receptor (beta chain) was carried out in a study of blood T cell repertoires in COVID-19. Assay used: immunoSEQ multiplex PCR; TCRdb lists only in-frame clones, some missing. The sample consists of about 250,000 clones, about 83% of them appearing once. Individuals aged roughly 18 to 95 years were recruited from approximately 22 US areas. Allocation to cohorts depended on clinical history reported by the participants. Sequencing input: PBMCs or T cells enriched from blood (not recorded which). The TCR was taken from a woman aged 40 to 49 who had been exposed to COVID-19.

CDR3 nucleotides: TGTGCCAGCAGCCCAGCAGGACAGGGGGCCTATGGCTACACCTTC. This codes for CASSPAGQGAYGYTF. The chain recombines TRBV28 with TRBJ1-2, with TRBD1 identical over 11 bases. The CDR3 has 15 residues. V was pared by 6 bases and J by 4 bases, with 7 bases of the junction left unmatched. Germline V gene data show CDR1 as MDHEN and CDR2 as SYDVKM.